This T cell receptor beta chain was sequenced during a study of T cell responses to AZD1222 COVID-19 vaccine. Findings and limits, study-wide: Nearly half of unique spike-specific TCRs reportedly avoided B.1.351 and B.1.1.7 mutated regions. Repertoires were obtained only post-peak T cell response.

V was pared by 3 bases and J by 7 bases, with 7 bases between. From germline, CDR1 is MDHEN and CDR2 SYDVKM. There are 11 residues in the CDR3. Note on this clone: What it binds is not known.

Produced via immunoSEQ multiplex PCR; TCRdb's table is partial and in-frame only. The sample has around 180,000 clones, around 90% seen once. Sequencing used peripheral blood, obtained on day 0 of AZD1222 vaccination. This rearrangement joins TRBV28 to TRBJ2-7, with D uncertain. The sequence came from an adult in good health. The CDR3 protein is CASSFTDEQYF. CDR3 nucleotides: TGTGCCAGCAGTTTCACGGATGAGCAGTACTTC.